The sequence of this T cell receptor (beta chain) was determined in a study of cytomegalovirus exposure and HLA in healthy donors. The protocol was immunoSEQ multiplex PCR, while the TCRdb copy is restricted to in-frame clones and leaves out a portion. This sample yields 150,000 to 200,000 clones, of which about 81% are seen a single time; around 1.2% belongs to the top ten. CDR1 and CDR2 (germline): SGHDT, YYEEEE. V lost 4 bases to trimming and J lost 2 bases; unmatched junction nucleotides: 13. This CDR3 is built from 17 residues. The source is a woman in her thirties in good health and CMV-seronegative. The chain recombines TRBV5-6 with TRBJ2-5; 8 nucleotides align to TRBD2. Input material: PBMCs. The CDR3 loop is CASSPDLAGLGQETQYF. The CDR3, as DNA: TGTGCCAGCAGCCCTGATTTGGCGGGACTAGGACAAGAGACCCAGTACTTC. Complete variable domain (other parts from reference TRBV5-6 and TRBJ2-5): DAGVTQSPTHLIKTRGQQVTLRCSPKSGHDTVSWYQQALGQGPQFIFQYYEEEERQRGNFPDRFSGHQFPNYSSELNVNALLLGDSALYLCASSPDLAGLGQETQYFGPGTRLLVL.